This T cell receptor beta chain appears in the sequencing data of a study of immune characterization of retroperitoneal liposarcoma. CDR3 size: 15 residues. Unmatched junction bases numbered 8, after V lost 2 bases and J lost 10 bases. Germline assignment: CDR1 MNHNS and CDR2 SASEGT. Each CDR3 protein is one row after TCRdb ran MiXCR on the PCR reads. The data contain some 3,000 distinct CDR3 sequences, around 46% of them singletons. By share, this clonotype ranks as medium-sized. The chain employs TRBV6-1 and TRBJ2-1; 10 nucleotides agree with TRBD2. The material sequenced was tumor tissue. The receptor comes from a male donor with retroperitoneal liposarcoma. The CDR3 here is CASSESLAGAYEQFF. As DNA, the CDR3 is TGTGCCAGCAGTGAAAGTCTAGCGGGAGCCTACGAGCAGTTCTTC.